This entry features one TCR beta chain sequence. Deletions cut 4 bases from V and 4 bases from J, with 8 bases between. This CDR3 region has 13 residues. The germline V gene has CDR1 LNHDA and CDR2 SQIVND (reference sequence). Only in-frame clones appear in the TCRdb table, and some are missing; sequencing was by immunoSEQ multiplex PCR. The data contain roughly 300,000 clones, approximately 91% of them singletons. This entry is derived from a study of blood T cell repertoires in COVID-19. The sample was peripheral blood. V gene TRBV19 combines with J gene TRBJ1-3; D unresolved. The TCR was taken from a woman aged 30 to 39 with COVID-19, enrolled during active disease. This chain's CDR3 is CASSTQAGNTIYF. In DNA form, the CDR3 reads TGTGCCAGTAGTACTCAGGCGGGAAACACCATATATTTT.